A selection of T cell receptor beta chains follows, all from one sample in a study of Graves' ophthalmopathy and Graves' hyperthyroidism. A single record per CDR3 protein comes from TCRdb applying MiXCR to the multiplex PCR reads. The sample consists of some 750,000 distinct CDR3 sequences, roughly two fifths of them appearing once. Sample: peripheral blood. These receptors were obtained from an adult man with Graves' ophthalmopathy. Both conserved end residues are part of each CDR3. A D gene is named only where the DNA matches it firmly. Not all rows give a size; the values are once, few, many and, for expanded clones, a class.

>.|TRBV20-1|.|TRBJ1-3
TGCAGTGCGAAAAGACAGTACTCTGGAAACACCATATATTTT
CSAKRQYSGNTIYF
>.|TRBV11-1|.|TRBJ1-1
TGTGCCAGCAGGGGGTGGGGACCGCTGAACACTGAAGCTTTCTTT
CASRGWGPLNTEAFF
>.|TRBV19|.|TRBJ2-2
TGTGCCAGTACTTGGGGGCGCACCGGGGAGCTGTTTTTT
CASTWGRTGELFF
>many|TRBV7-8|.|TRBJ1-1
TGTGCCAGCAGCTTAGGGCAGCAGTTGAAAGCTTTCTTT
CASSLGQQLKAFF
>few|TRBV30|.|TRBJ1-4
TGTGCCTGCGAAACGCCCGGGATACCTTTT
CACETPGIPF
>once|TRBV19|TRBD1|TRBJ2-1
TGTGCCAGTAGTTTACGGACAGGGAACTCCTACGAGCAGTTCTTC
CASSLRTGNSYEQFF
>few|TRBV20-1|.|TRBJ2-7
TGCAGTGCTCCAGGGGTCCCCTACGAGCAGTACTTC
CSAPGVPYEQYF
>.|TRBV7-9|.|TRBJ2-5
TGTGCCGGCAGCTTAGTTTCCATTCTCCGGGACACCCAAGAGACCCAGTACTTC
CAGSLVSILRDTQETQYF
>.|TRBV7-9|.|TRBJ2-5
TGCGCCAGCAGCCAAGACCAGAATCAAGAGACCCAGTACTTC
CASSQDQNQETQYF
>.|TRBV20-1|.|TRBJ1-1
TGCAGTGCTAGAGTTTCGGGACTAACGAACACTGAAGCTTTCTTT
CSARVSGLTNTEAFF